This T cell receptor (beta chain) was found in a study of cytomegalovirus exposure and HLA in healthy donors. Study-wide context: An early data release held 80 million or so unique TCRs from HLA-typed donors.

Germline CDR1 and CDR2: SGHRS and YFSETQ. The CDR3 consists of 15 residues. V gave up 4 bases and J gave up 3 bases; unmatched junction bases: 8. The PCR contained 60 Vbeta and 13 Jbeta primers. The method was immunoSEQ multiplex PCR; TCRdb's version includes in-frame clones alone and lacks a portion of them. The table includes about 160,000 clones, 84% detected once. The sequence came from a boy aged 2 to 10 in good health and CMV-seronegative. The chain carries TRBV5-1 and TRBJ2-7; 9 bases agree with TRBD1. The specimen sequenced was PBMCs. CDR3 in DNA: TGCGCCAGCAGCAGACAGGGGGGCGACTACTACGAGCAGTACTTC. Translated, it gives CASSRQGGDYYEQYF.